This T cell receptor beta chain originates from a study of T cell responses to AZD1222 COVID-19 vaccine. Assay: immunoSEQ multiplex PCR; the TCRdb copy retains only in-frame clones and omits some. This sample has approximately 190,000 clones; approximately 93% occur once, and the top ten carry 0.95% to 1.1%. The CDR3 runs 19 residues. CDR1 is MNHEY, CDR2 SVGEGT, per germline. V was clipped by 3 bases and J by 0 bases; unmatched bases: 12. The rearrangement joins TRBV6-2 or TRBV6-3 to TRBJ2-3; the match to TRBD2 covers 10 bases. The clonotype originates from an adult who received the AZD1222 COVID-19 vaccine. The input for sequencing was peripheral blood, taken 28 days after the second AZD1222 dose. In DNA form, the CDR3 reads TGTGCCAGCAGTTATTCTAGCGGGGGTTTTTCATCTAGCACAGATACGCAGTATTTT. It encodes CASSYSSGGFSSSTDTQYF.